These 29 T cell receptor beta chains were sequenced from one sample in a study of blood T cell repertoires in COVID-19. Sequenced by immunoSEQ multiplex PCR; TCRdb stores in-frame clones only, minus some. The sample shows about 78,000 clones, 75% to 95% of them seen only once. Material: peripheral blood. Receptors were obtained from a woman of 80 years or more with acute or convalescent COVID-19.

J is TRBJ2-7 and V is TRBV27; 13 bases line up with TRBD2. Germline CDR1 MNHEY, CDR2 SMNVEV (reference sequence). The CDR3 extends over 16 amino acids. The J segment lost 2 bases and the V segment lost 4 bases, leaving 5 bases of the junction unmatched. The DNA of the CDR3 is TGTGCCAGCAGTTCCCGACTAGCGGGAGGACCCTACGAGCAGTACTTC. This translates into CASSSRLAGGPYEQYF.

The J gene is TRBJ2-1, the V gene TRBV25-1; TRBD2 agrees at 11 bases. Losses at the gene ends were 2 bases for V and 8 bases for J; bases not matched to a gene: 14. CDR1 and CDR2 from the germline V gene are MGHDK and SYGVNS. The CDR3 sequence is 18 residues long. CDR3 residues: CASSEGTSGGRLRDEQFF. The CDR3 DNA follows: TGTGCCAGCAGTGAAGGGACTAGCGGAGGGAGATTACGCGATGAGCAGTTCTTC.

CDR3: CASSPGQGNMNTEAFF. Written as DNA, the CDR3 is TGTGCCAGTAGTCCCGGACAGGGGAATATGAACACTGAAGCTTTCTTT. The chain couples TRBV19 to TRBJ1-1, with 9 bases aligning to TRBD1. V was clipped by 5 bases and J by 0 bases; unmatched bases: 7. Germline CDR1 is LNHDA and CDR2 is SQIVND (reference sequence). This CDR3 is built from 16 residues.

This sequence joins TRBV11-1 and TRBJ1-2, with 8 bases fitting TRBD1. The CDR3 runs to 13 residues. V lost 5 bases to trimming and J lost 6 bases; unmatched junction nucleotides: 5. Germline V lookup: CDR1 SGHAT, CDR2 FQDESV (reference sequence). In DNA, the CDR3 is TGTGCCAGCAGCCACGACAGGGGCCATGGCTACACCTTC. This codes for CASSHDRGHGYTF.

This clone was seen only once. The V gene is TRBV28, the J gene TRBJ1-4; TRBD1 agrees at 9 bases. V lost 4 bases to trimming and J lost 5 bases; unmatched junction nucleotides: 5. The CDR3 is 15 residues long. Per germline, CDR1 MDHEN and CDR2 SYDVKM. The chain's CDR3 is CASSSGQGRNEKLFF. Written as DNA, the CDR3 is TGTGCCAGCAGTTCTGGACAGGGGCGGAATGAAAAACTGTTTTTT. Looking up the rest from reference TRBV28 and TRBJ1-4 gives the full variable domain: DVKVTQSSRYLVKRTGEKVFLECVQDMDHENMFWYRQDPGLGLRLIYFSYDVKMKEKGDIPEGYSVSREKKERFSLILESASTNQTSMYLCASSSGQGRNEKLFFGSGTQLSVL.

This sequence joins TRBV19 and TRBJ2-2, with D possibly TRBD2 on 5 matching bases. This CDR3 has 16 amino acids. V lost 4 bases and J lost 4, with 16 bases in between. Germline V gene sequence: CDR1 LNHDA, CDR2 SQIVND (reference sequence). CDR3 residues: CASSSSGLTRTGELFF. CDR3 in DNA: TGTGCCAGTAGTAGTTCGGGGTTAACCCGCACCGGGGAGCTGTTTTTT.

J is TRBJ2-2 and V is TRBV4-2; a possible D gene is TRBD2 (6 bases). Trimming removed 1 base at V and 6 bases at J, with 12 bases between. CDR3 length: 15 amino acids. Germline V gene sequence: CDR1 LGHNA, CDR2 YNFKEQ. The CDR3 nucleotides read TGTGCCAGCAGCCAAGGACAAGCGGGTTCCGGGGAGCTGTTTTTT. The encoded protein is CASSQGQAGSGELFF.

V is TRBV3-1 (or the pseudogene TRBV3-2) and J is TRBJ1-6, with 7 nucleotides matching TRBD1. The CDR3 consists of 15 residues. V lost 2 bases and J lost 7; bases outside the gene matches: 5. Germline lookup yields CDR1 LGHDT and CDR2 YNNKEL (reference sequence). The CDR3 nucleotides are TGTGCCAGCAGCCAACACAGGGGCCCCAATTCACCCCTCCACTTT. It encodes CASSQHRGPNSPLHF.

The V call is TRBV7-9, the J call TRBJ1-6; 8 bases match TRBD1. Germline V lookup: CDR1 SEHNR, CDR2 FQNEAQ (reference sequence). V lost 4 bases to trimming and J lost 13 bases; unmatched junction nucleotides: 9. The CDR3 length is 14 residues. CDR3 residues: CASSSGQGASPLHF. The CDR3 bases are TGTGCCAGCAGCTCCGGACAGGGCGCGTCGCCCCTCCACTTT.

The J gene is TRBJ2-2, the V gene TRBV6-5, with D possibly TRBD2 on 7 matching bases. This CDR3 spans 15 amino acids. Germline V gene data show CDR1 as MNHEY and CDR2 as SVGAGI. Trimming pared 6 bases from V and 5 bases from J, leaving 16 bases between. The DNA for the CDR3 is TGTGCCAGCAGATCAAGCAGCGGGACAACCGGGGAGCTGTTTTTT. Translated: CASRSSSGTTGELFF.

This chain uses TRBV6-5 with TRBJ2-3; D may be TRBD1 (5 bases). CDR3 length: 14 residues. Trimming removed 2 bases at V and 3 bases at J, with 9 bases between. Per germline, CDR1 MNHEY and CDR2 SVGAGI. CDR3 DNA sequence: TGTGCCAGCAGTTACGGCAGGGAAACAGATACGCAGTATTTT. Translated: CASSYGRETDTQYF.

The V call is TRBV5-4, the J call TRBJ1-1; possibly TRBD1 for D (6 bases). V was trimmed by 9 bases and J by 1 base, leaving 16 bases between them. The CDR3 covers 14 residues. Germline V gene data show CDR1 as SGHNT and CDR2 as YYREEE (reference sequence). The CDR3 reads CATLQGGRNTEAFF. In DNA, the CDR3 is TGTGCCACCCTACAGGGCGGGAGGAACACTGAAGCTTTCTTT.

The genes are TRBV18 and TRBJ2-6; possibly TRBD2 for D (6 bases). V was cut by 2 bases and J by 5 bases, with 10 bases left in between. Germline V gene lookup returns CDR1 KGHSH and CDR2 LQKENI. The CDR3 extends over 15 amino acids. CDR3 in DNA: TGTGCCAGCTCACCATCGGGGGTTAGGGCCAACGTCCTGACTTTC. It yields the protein CASSPSGVRANVLTF.

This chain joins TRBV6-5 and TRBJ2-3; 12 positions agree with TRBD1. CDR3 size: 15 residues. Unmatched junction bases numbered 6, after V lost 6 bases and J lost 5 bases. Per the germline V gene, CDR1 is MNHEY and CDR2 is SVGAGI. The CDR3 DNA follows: TGTGCCAGCAGCGTCCGGGACAGGGGGCGAGATACGCAGTATTTT. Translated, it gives CASSVRDRGRDTQYF.

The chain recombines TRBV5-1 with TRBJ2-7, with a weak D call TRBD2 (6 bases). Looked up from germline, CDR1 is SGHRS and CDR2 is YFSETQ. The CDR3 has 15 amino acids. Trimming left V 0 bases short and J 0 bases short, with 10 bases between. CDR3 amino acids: CASSLGGAVSYEQYF. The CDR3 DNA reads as TGCGCCAGCAGCTTGGGCGGGGCAGTCTCCTACGAGCAGTACTTC.

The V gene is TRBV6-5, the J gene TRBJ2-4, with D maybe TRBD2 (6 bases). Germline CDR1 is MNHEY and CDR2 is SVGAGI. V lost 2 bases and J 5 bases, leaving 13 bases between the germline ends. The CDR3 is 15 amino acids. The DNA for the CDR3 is TGTGCCAGCAGTTACGCCCGGGAGAGCCAAAACATTCAGTACTTC. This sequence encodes CASSYARESQNIQYF.

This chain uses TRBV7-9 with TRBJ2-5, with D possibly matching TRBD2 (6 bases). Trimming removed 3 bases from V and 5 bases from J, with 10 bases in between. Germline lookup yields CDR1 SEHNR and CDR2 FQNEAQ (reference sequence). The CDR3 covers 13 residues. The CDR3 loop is CASSLSSEETQYF. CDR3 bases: TGTGCCAGCAGCTTGTCTAGCGAGGAGACCCAGTACTTC. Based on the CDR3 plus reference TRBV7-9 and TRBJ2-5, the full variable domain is DTGVSQNPRHKITKRGQNVTFRCDPISEHNRLYWYRQTLGQGPEFLTYFQNEAQLEKSRLLSDRFSAERPKGSFSTLEIQRTEQGDSAMYLCASSLSSEETQYFGPGTRLLVL.

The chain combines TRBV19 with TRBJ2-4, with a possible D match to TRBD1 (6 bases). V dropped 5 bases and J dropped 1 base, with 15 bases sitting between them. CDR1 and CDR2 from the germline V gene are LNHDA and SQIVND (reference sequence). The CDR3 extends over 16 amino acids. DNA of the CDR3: TGTGCCAGTAGTGCCGGGACATCACTGGCCAAAAACATTCAGTACTTC. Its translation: CASSAGTSLAKNIQYF.

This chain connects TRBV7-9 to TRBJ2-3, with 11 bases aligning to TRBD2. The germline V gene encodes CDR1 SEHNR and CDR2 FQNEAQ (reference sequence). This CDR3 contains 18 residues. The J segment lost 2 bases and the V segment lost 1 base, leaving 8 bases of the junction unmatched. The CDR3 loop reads CASSLVSSGRSHTDTQYF. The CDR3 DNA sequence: TGTGCCAGCAGCTTAGTATCTAGCGGGAGGTCACACACAGATACGCAGTATTTT.

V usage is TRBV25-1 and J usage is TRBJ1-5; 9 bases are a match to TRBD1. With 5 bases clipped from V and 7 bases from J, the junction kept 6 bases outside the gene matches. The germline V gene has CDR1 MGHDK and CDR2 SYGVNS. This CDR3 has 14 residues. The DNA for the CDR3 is TGTGCCAGCAGTACGGGACAGGGTTTGCAGCCCCAGCATTTT. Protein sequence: CASSTGQGLQPQHF.

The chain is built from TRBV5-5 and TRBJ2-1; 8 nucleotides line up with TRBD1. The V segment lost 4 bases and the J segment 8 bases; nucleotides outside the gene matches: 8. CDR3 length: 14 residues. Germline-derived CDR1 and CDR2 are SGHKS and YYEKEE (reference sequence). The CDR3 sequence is CASSHDRGRDEQFF. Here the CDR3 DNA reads TGTGCCAGCAGCCATGACAGGGGTAGAGATGAGCAGTTCTTC.

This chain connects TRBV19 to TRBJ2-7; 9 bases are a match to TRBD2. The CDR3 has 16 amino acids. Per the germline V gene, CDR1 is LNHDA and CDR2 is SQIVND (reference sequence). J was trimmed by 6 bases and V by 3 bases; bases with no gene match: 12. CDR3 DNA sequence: TGTGCCAGTAGTATTTTAGCGGGAGTTGGTAAAGGCGAGCAGTACTTC. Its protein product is CASSILAGVGKGEQYF.

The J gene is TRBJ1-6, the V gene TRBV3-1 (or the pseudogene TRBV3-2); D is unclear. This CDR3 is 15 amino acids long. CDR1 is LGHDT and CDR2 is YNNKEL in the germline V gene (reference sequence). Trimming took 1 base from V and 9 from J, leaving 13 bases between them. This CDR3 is CASSQVVRVGSPLHF. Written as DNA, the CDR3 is TGTGCCAGCAGCCAAGTTGTACGGGTGGGTTCACCCCTCCACTTT.

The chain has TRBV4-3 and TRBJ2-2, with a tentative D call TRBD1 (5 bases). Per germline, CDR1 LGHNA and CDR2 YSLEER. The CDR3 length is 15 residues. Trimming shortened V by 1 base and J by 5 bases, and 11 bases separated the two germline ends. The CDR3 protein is CASSQVGLGTGELFF. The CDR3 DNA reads TGCGCCAGCAGCCAAGTGGGGCTAGGGACCGGGGAGCTGTTTTTT.

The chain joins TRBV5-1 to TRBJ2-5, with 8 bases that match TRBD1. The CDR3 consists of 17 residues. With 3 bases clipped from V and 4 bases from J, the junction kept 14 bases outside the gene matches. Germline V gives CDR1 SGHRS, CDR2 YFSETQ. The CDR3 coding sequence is TGCGCCAGCAGCTCGACCCCCGCCGGACAGGGTGGAGAGACCCAGTACTTC. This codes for CASSSTPAGQGGETQYF.

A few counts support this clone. The CDR3 sequence is CASSSDRGRTGELFF. As DNA, the CDR3 is TGTGCCAGCAGCTCTGACAGGGGTCGGACCGGGGAGCTGTTTTTT. The gene calls are TRBV7-9 and TRBJ2-2, with 8 nucleotides matching TRBD1. CDR3 length: 15 amino acids. The J segment lost 5 bases and the V segment lost 4 bases, leaving 6 bases of the junction unmatched. Germline assignment: CDR1 SEHNR and CDR2 FQNEAQ (reference sequence).

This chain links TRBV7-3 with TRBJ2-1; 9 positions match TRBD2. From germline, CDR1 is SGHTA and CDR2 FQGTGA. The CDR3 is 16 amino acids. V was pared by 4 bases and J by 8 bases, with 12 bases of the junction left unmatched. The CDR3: CASSSGLAKPGDEQFF. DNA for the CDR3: TGTGCCAGCAGCTCCGGACTAGCGAAACCAGGGGATGAGCAGTTCTTC.

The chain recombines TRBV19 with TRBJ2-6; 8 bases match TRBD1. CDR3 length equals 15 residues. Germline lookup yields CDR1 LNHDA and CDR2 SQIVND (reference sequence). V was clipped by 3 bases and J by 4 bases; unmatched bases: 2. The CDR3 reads CASSIRGPGANVLTF. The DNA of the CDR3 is TGTGCCAGTAGTATCAGGGGGCCCGGGGCCAACGTCCTGACTTTC. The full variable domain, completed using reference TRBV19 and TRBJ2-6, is DGGITQSPKYLFRKEGQNVTLSCEQNLNHDAMYWYRQDPGQGLRLIYYSQIVNDFQKGDIAEGYSVSREKKESFPLTVTSAQKNPTAFYLCASSIRGPGANVLTFGAGSRLTVL.

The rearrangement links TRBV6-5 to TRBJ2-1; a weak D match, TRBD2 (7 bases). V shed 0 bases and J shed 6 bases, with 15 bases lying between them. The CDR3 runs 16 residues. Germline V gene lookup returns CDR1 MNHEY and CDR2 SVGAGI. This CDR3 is CASSYSTGLEVNEQFF. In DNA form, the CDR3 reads TGTGCCAGCAGTTACTCGACAGGACTAGAGGTCAATGAGCAGTTCTTC.